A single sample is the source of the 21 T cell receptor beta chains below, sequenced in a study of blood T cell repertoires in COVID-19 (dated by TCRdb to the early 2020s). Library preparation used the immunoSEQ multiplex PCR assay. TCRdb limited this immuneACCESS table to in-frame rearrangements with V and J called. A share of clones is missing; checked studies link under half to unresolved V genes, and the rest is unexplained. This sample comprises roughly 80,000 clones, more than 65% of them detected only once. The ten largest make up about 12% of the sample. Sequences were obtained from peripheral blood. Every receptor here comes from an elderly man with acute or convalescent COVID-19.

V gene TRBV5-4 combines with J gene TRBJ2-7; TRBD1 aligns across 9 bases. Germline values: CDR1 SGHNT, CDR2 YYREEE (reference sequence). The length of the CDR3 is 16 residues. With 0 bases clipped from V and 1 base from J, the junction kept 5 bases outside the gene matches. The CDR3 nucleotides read TGTGCCAGCAGCTTGGCTTGGGGACAGGGATCCTACGAGCAGTACTTC. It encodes CASSLAWGQGSYEQYF.

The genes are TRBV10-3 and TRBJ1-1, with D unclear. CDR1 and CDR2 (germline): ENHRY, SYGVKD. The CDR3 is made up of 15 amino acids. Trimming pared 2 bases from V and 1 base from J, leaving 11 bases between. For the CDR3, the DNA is TGTGCCATCAGTGAGGGGCAGACCACGAACACTGAAGCTTTCTTT. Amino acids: CAISEGQTTNTEAFF.

CDR3 protein: CASSQSPGTGGGQPQHF. DNA for the CDR3: TGTGCCAGCAGTCAATCGCCCGGGACAGGGGGAGGACAGCCCCAGCATTTT. This chain connects TRBV6-6 to TRBJ1-5; TRBD1 matches 11 bases. This CDR3 has 17 residues. The ends lost 5 bases at V and 7 bases at J; junction bases unmatched: 13. The germline V gene encodes CDR1 MNHNY and CDR2 SVGAGI (reference sequence).

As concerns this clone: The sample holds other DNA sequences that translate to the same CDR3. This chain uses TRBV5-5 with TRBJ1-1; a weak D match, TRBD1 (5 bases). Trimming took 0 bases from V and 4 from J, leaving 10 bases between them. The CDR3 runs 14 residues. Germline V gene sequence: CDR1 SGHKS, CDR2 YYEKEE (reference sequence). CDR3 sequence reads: CASSLVGRGTEAFF. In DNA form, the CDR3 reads TGTGCCAGCAGCTTGGTGGGTAGGGGCACTGAAGCTTTCTTT.

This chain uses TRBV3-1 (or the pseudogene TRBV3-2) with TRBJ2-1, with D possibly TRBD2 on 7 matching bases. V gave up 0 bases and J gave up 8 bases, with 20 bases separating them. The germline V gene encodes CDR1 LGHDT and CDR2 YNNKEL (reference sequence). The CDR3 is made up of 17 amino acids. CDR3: CASSQDISAGAFDEQFF. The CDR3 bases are TGTGCCAGCAGCCAAGACATATCGGCGGGGGCTTTCGATGAGCAGTTCTTC.

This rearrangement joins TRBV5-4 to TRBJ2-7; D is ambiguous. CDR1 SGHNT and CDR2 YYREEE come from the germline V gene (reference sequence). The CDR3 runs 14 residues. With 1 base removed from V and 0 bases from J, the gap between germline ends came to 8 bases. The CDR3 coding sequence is TGTGCCAGCAGCTTGATTGGCAGCTCCTACGAGCAGTACTTC. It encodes CASSLIGSSYEQYF.

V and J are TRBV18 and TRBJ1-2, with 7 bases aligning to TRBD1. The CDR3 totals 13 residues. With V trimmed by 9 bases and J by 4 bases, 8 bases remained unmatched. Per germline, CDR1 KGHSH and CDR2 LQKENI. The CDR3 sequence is CASSDREIYGYTF. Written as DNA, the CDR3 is TGTGCCAGTTCTGACAGGGAGATCTATGGCTACACCTTC.

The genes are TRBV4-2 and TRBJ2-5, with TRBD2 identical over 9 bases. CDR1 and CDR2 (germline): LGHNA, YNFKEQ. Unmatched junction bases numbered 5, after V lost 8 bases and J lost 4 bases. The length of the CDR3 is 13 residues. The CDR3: CASREAGGETQYF. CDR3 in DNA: TGTGCCAGCCGGGAAGCGGGGGGAGAGACCCAGTACTTC.

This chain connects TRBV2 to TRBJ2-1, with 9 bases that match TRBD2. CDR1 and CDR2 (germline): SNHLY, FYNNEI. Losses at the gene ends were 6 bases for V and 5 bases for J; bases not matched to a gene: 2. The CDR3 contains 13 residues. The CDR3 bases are TGTGCCAGCAGCAGCGGGGGGAACAATGAGCAGTTCTTC. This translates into CASSSGGNNEQFF.

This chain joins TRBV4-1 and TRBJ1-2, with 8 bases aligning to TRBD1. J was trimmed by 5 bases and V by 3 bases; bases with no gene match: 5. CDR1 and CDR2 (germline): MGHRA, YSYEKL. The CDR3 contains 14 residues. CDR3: CASSQTQGVYGYTF. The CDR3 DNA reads TGCGCCAGCAGCCAGACACAGGGGGTTTATGGCTACACCTTC.

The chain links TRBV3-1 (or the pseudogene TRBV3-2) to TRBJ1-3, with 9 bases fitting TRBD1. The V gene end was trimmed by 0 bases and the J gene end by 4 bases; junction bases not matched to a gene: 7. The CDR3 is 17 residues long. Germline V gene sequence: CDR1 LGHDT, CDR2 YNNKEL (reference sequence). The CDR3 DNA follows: TGTGCCAGCAGCCAAGACGACAGGGGGGCGGTGGGAAACACCATATATTTT. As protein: CASSQDDRGAVGNTIYF.

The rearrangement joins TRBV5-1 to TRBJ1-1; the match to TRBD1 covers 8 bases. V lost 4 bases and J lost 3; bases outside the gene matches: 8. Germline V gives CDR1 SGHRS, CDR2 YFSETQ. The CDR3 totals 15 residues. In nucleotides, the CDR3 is TGCGCCAGCAGCGCCCAGGGGGCGGGAGACACTGAAGCTTTCTTT. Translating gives CASSAQGAGDTEAFF.

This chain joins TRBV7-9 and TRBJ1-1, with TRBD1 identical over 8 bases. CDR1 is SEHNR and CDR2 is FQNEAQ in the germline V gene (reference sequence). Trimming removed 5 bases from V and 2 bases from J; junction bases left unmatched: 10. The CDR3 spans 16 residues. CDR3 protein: CASSQTGTGPNTEAFF. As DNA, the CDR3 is TGTGCCAGCAGCCAAACCGGGACAGGACCTAACACTGAAGCTTTCTTT.

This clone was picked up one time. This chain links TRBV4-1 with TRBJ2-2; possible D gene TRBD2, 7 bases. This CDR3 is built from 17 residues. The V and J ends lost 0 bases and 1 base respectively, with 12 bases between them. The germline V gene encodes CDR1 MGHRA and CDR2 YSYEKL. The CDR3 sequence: CASSQERGGWNTGELFF. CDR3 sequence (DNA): TGCGCCAGCAGCCAAGAGCGCGGGGGCTGGAACACCGGGGAGCTGTTTTTT.

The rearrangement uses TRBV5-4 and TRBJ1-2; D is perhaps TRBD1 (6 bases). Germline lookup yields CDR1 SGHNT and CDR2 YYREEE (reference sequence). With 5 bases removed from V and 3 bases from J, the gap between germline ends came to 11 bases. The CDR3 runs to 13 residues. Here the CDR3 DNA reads TGTGCCAGCAGGGGGGGGCGGGACTATGGCTACACCTTC. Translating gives CASRGGRDYGYTF.

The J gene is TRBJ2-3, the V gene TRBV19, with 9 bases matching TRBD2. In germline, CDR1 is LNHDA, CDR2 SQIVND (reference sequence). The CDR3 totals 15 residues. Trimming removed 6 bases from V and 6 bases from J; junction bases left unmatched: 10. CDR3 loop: CASRHGTSSPDTQYF. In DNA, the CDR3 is TGTGCCAGTAGACACGGGACTAGCTCACCGGATACGCAGTATTTT.

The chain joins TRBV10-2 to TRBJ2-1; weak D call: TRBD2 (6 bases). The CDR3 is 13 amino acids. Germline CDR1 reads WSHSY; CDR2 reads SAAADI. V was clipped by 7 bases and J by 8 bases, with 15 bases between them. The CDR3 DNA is TGCGCCAGCAAGGAGGGGCGGCTGGATGAGCAGTTCTTC. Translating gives CASKEGRLDEQFF.

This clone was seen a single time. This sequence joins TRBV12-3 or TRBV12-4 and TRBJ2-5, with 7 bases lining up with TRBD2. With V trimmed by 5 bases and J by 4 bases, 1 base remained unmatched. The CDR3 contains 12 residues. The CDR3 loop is CASSRGGETQYF. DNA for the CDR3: TGTGCCAGCAGTCGCGGGGGAGAGACCCAGTACTTC.

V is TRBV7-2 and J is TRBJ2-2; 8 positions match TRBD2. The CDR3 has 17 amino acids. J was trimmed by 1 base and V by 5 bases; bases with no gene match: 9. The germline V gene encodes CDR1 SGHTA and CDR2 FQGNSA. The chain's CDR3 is CASSLKERGWNTGELFF. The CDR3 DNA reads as TGTGCCAGCAGCCTCAAGGAGCGGGGGTGGAACACCGGGGAGCTGTTTTTT.

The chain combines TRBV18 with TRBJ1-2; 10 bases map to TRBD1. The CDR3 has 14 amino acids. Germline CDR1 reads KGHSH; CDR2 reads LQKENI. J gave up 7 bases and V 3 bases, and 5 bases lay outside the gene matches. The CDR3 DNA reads TGTGCCAGCTCACCGGGACAGGGGTTTAGTGGCTACACCTTC. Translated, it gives CASSPGQGFSGYTF.

The CDR3 DNA reads TGTGCCAGCTCACCAAACCCCGGGACAGCGATGGGAACTGAAGCTTTCTTT. This encodes CASSPNPGTAMGTEAFF. This rearrangement joins TRBV18 to TRBJ1-1, with 7 bases matching TRBD1. The germline V gene has CDR1 KGHSH and CDR2 LQKENI. Trimming removed 2 bases from V and 5 bases from J; junction bases left unmatched: 14. CDR3 length: 17 residues.